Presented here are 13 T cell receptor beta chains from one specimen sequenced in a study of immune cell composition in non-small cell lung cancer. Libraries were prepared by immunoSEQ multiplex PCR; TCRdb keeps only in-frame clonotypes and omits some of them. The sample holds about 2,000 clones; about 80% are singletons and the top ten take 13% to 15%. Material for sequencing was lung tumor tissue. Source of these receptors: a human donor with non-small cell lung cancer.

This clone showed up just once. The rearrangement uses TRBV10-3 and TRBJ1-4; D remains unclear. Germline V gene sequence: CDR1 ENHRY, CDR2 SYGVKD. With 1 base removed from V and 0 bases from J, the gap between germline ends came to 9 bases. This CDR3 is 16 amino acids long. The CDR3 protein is CAISEWLTATNEKLFF. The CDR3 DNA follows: TGTGCCATCAGTGAGTGGCTTACCGCAACTAATGAAAAACTGTTTTTT.

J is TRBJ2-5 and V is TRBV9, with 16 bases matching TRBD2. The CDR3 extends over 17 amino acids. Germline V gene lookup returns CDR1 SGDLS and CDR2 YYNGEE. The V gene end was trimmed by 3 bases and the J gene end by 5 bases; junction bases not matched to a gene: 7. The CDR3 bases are TGTGCCAGCAGCGATGGGACTAGCGGGAGGGCCGTGGAGACCCAGTACTTC. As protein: CASSDGTSGRAVETQYF. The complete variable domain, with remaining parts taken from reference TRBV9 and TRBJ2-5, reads DSGVTQTPKHLITATGQRVTLRCSPRSGDLSVYWYQQSLDQGLQFLIQYYNGEERAKGNILERFSAQQFPDLHSELNLSSLELGDSALYFCASSDGTSGRAVETQYFGPGTRLLVL.

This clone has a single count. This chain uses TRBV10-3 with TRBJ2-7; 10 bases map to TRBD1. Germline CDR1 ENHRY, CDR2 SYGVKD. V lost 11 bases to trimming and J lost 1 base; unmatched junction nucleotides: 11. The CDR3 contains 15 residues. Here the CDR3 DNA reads TGTGCCGCAGCACCGGGACAGGGGATGTCCTACGAGCAGTACTTC. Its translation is CAAAPGQGMSYEQYF.

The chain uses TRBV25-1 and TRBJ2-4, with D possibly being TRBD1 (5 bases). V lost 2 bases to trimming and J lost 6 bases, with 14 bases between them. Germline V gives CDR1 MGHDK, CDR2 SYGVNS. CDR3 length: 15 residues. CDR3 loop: CASSEEGIRGNIQYF. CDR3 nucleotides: TGTGCCAGCAGTGAAGAAGGGATAAGGGGAAACATTCAGTACTTC.

Written as DNA, the CDR3 is TGTGCCAGCAGCCTACTGGGGCCGCCGGTCGGAGAGACCCAGTACTTC. This sequence encodes CASSLLGPPVGETQYF. The genes are TRBV27 and TRBJ2-5; D perhaps matches TRBD1 (5 bases). Trimming cost V 6 bases and J 4 bases, with 21 bases left between them. CDR3 length: 16 amino acids. Per germline, CDR1 MNHEY and CDR2 SMNVEV (reference sequence).

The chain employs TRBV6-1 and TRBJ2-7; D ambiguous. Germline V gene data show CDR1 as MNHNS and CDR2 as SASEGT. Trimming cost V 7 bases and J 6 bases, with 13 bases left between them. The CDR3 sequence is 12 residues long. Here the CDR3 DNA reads TGTGCCAGCAACCCCCCCACCGGCGAGCAGTACTTC. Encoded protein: CASNPPTGEQYF.

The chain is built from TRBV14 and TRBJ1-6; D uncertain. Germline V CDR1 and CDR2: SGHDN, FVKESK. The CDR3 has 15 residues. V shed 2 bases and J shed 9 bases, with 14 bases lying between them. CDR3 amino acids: CASSQSTRPGSPLHF. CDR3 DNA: TGTGCCAGCAGCCAATCGACAAGGCCCGGTTCACCCCTCCACTTT.

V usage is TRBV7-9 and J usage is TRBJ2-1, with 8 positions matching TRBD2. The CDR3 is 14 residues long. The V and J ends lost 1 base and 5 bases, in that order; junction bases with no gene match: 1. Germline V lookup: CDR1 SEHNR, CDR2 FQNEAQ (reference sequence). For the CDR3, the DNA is TGTGCCAGCAGCTTAGTGGGACTAGACAATGAGCAGTTCTTC. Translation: CASSLVGLDNEQFF. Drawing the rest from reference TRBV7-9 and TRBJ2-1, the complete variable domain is DTGVSQNPRHKITKRGQNVTFRCDPISEHNRLYWYRQTLGQGPEFLTYFQNEAQLEKSRLLSDRFSAERPKGSFSTLEIQRTEQGDSAMYLCASSLVGLDNEQFFGPGTRLTVL.

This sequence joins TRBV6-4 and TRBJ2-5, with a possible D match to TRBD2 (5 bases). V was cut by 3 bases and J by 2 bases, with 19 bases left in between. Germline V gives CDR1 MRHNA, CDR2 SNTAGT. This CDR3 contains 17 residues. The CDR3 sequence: CASSEPRGAEQQETQYF. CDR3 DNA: TGTGCCAGCAGTGAACCCCGCGGAGCGGAGCAACAAGAGACCCAGTACTTC.

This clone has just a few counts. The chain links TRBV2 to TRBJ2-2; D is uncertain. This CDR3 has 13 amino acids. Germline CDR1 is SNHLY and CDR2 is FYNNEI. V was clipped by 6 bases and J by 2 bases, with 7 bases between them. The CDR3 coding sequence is TGTGCCAGCAGACCCAGTAACACCGGGGAGCTGTTTTTT. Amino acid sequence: CASRPSNTGELFF.

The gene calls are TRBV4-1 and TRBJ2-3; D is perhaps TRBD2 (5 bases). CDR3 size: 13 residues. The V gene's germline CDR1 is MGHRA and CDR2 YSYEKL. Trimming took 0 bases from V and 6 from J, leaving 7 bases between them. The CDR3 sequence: CASSQDPGDTQYF. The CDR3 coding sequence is TGCGCCAGCAGCCAAGATCCGGGGGATACGCAGTATTTT.

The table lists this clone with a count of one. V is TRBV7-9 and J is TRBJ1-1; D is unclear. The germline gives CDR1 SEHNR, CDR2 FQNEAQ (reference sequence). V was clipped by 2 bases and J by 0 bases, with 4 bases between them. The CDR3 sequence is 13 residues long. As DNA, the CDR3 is TGTGCCAGCAGCTTAACTCTGAACACTGAAGCTTTCTTT. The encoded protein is CASSLTLNTEAFF.

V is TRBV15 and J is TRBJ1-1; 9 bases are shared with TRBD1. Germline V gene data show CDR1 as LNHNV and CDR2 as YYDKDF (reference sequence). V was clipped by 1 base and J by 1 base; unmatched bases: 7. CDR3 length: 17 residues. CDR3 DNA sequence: TGTGCCACCAGCAGAGTGTGGACAGGGGAGGGGAACACTGAAGCTTTCTTT. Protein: CATSRVWTGEGNTEAFF.